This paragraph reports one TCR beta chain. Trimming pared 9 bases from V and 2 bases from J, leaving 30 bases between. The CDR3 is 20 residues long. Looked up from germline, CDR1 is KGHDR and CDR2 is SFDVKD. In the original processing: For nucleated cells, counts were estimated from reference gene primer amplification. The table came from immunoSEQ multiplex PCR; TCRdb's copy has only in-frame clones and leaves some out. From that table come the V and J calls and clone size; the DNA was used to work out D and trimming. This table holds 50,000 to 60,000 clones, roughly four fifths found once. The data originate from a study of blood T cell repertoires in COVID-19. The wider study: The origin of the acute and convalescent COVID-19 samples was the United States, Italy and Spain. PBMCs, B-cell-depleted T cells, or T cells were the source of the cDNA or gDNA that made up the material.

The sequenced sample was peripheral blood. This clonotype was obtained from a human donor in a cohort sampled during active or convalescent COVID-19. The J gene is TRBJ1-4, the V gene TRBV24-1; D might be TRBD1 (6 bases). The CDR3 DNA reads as TGTGCCACCCCCTGCCAGAACAGGGCCTCCCGGGTTGTTACTAATGAAAAACTGTTTTTT. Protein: CATPCQNRASRVVTNEKLFF.